This T cell receptor beta chain was sequenced for a study of blood T cell repertoires in COVID-19. CDR3 length equals 18 residues. Germline assignment: CDR1 SGHVS and CDR2 FNYEAQ. J gave up 9 bases and V 1 base, and 14 bases lay outside the gene matches. The protocol was immunoSEQ multiplex PCR, while the TCRdb copy is restricted to in-frame clones and leaves out a portion. The sample consists of fewer than 300,000 clones, approximately 88% of them appearing once. The material sequenced was PBMCs or T cells enriched from blood (not recorded which). The J gene is TRBJ2-1, the V gene TRBV7-6, with 11 bases lining up with TRBD2. The receptor comes from a woman aged 40 to 55 with acute COVID-19. CDR3 loop: CASSLDGTSGGLHPEQFF. Here the CDR3 DNA reads TGTGCCAGCAGCTTAGACGGGACTAGCGGCGGCCTACATCCTGAGCAGTTCTTC.